What follows are 20 T cell receptor beta chains derived from one specimen sequenced in a study of response to subunit inactivated influenza vaccine. TCRdb reprocessed the RT-PCR reads with MiXCR, giving one entry per CDR3 protein. The table has hundreds of thousands of distinct CDR3 sequences, 14% seen once. This sample comprised PBMCs from blood, obtained less than 15 days before vaccination. These TCRs come from a man aged 45-65 years who received an inactivated influenza vaccine.

This clonotype has a count of ten or more. The chain combines TRBV5-1 with TRBJ2-2; D is unclear. The CDR3 is 13 residues long. V was shortened by 4 bases and J by 6 bases, with 10 bases between the two germline ends. Per germline, CDR1 SGHRS and CDR2 YFSETQ. The CDR3 loop is CASSLHEAGELFF. The CDR3 DNA reads TGCGCCAGCAGCCTTCATGAGGCCGGGGAGCTGTTTTTT.

This clonotype turned up a few times. V gene TRBV29-1 combines with J gene TRBJ2-2, with D maybe TRBD1 (6 bases). The CDR3 runs to 14 residues. Per the germline V gene, CDR1 is SQVTM and CDR2 is ANQGSEA. V shed 3 bases and J shed 5 bases, with 13 bases lying between them. CDR3 nucleotide sequence: TGCAGCGTTGAGGCCAGGGGCCCAACCGGGGAGCTGTTTTTT. It encodes CSVEARGPTGELFF.

Only a few counts were recorded for this clonotype. The chain combines TRBV25-1 with TRBJ2-7, with 12 bases identical to TRBD2. The J segment lost 5 bases and the V segment lost 6 bases, leaving 5 bases of the junction unmatched. The CDR3 loop spans 14 amino acids. Germline CDR1 reads MGHDK; CDR2 reads SYGVNS. The CDR3 sequence: CASRLAGGPHEQYF. The CDR3 DNA is TGTGCCAGCAGACTAGCGGGAGGACCCCACGAGCAGTACTTC.

The rearrangement uses TRBV5-1 and TRBJ2-7; D is possibly TRBD1 or TRBD2 (5 bases each). The germline CDR1 and CDR2 sequences are SGHRS and YFSETQ. The CDR3 is 16 residues long. Trimming took off 0 bases at V and 4 bases at J, with 17 bases between the two ends. The CDR3 sequence: CASSLGLGGEGYEQYF. The DNA of the CDR3 is TGCGCCAGCAGCTTGGGCCTTGGTGGTGAGGGGTACGAGCAGTACTTC.

This clonotype has a count of ten or more. The chain is built from TRBV4-3 and TRBJ2-3; D is ambiguous. CDR1 is LGHNA and CDR2 is YSLEER in the germline V gene. The CDR3 is made up of 16 amino acids. Trimming pared 0 bases from V and 0 bases from J, leaving 10 bases between. The CDR3 DNA reads as TGCGCCAGCAGCCAAGATCCACGGCTCAGCACAGATACGCAGTATTTT. It encodes CASSQDPRLSTDTQYF.

The gene calls are TRBV28 and TRBJ2-1; the match to TRBD1 covers 9 bases. The CDR3 spans 18 residues. Germline V gene sequence: CDR1 MDHEN, CDR2 SYDVKM. The trim removed 5 bases at V and 4 bases at J, leaving 15 bases unmatched. DNA for the CDR3: TGTGCCAGCAGTCGTCCCTACACGACAGGGGGGAAGTACAATGAGCAGTTCTTC. Encoded protein: CASSRPYTTGGKYNEQFF.

In its sample, this clonotype was seen once. The chain links TRBV7-9 to TRBJ1-4; maybe TRBD1 (5 bases). The CDR3 contains 14 residues. In germline, CDR1 is SEHNR, CDR2 FQNEAQ (reference sequence). Trimming pared 5 bases from V and 4 bases from J, leaving 11 bases between. As DNA, the CDR3 is TGTGCCAGCAGCCCCCGGGGGAATAATGAAAAACTGTTTTTT. This encodes CASSPRGNNEKLFF.

Only a few counts were recorded for this clonotype. The rearrangement joins TRBV19 to TRBJ2-7, with TRBD2 matching over 8 bases. J was trimmed by 5 bases and V by 6 bases; bases with no gene match: 9. The CDR3 extends over 14 amino acids. Germline V gene sequence: CDR1 LNHDA, CDR2 SQIVND (reference sequence). CDR3 DNA sequence: TGTGCCAGTAGCAATCGGCGGGAGGATCACGAGCAGTACTTC. It encodes CASSNRREDHEQYF.

This clonotype has just a few counts. The chain has TRBV7-9 and TRBJ2-5; D gene unclear. V was cut by 4 bases and J by 2 bases, with 17 bases left in between. From germline, CDR1 is SEHNR and CDR2 FQNEAQ (reference sequence). The CDR3 runs 16 residues. The CDR3 sequence: CASSSPRFLQQETQYF. The CDR3 DNA follows: TGTGCCAGCAGCTCCCCCAGGTTTTTGCAACAAGAGACCCAGTACTTC.

This clonotype has ten or more counts. J is TRBJ2-1 and V is TRBV29-1, with TRBD2 matching 13 bases. The CDR3 covers 15 residues. Per the germline V gene, CDR1 is SQVTM and CDR2 is ANQGSEA. The V gene end was trimmed by 3 bases and the J gene end by 7 bases; junction bases not matched to a gene: 6. For the CDR3, the DNA is TGCAGCGTTGACACTAGCGGGAGGGCCAGTAATGAGCAGTTCTTC. It translates to CSVDTSGRASNEQFF.

This clonotype was counted ten times or more. The rearrangement links TRBV12-3 or TRBV12-4 to TRBJ1-1, with 10 nucleotides matching TRBD1. V was clipped by 3 bases and J by 3 bases; unmatched bases: 4. The CDR3 contains 15 residues. The CDR3 DNA follows: TGTGCCAGCAGTTTTGACAGGGGGCTTTACACTGAAGCTTTCTTT. Amino acids: CASSFDRGLYTEAFF.

This clonotype was detected only a few times. The chain employs TRBV6-5 and TRBJ2-4; D possibly corresponds to TRBD2 (6 bases). Trimming removed 2 bases at V and 3 bases at J, with 14 bases between. The CDR3 contains 16 residues. CDR1 and CDR2 from the germline V gene are MNHEY and SVGAGI. In DNA, the CDR3 is TGTGCCAGCAGTTACACGGGGGATGGGGGCAAAAACATTCAGTACTTC. Protein: CASSYTGDGGKNIQYF.

There are many counts of this clonotype. The rearrangement links TRBV28 to TRBJ1-1; no firm D call. The germline gives CDR1 MDHEN, CDR2 SYDVKM. V lost 8 bases and J 1 base, leaving 5 bases between the germline ends. The CDR3 is 11 amino acids. The CDR3 sequence is CASLENTEAFF. CDR3 bases: TGTGCCAGCCTTGAGAACACTGAAGCTTTCTTT.

The chain combines TRBV7-9 with TRBJ2-2; D uncertain. CDR3 length equals 14 residues. CDR1 and CDR2 (germline): SEHNR, FQNEAQ (reference sequence). V lost 1 base to trimming and J lost 9 bases, with 12 bases between them. CDR3 nucleotide sequence: TGTGCCAGCAGCTTAGATTTGTCGTCTAGGGAGCTGTTTTTT. The encoded protein is CASSLDLSSRELFF.

This clonotype has only a few counts. The chain couples TRBV5-1 to TRBJ2-7, with D possibly matching TRBD1 (5 bases). Per the germline V gene, CDR1 is SGHRS and CDR2 is YFSETQ. This CDR3 spans 14 amino acids. V shed 0 bases and J shed 3 bases, with 10 bases lying between them. CDR3 nucleotides: TGCGCCAGCAGCTTGGTTACAGGAAACTACGAGCAGTACTTC. Its protein product is CASSLVTGNYEQYF.

V gene TRBV15 combines with J gene TRBJ1-5; 9 nucleotides match TRBD1. Trimming took 5 bases from V and 6 from J; bases not matched to a gene: 8. Germline loops: CDR1 LNHNV, CDR2 YYDKDF (reference sequence). The CDR3 spans 15 residues. In DNA form, the CDR3 reads TGTGCCACCAGCGCCCGGGACAGGGTCGCTCAGCCCCAGCATTTT. It yields the protein CATSARDRVAQPQHF.

This clonotype was counted only a few times. V gene TRBV29-1 combines with J gene TRBJ1-1; D remains ambiguous. V was pared by 8 bases and J by 0 bases, with 10 bases between. Germline CDR1 is SQVTM and CDR2 is ANQGSEA. The CDR3 sequence is 12 residues long. This CDR3 is CSSHRVNTEAFF. CDR3 nucleotides: TGCAGCTCCCACCGGGTGAACACTGAAGCTTTCTTT. Supplemented by reference TRBV29-1 and TRBJ1-1, the full variable domain reads SAVISQKPSRDICQRGTSLTIQCQVDSQVTMMFWYRQQPGQSLTLIATANQGSEATYESGFVIDKFPISRPNLTFSTLTVSNMSPEDSSIYLCSSHRVNTEAFFGQGTRLTVV.

This clonotype was counted only a few times. The chain employs TRBV6-2 or TRBV6-3 and TRBJ2-3; 14 bases are shared with TRBD2. This CDR3 region has 17 residues. CDR1 is MNHEY, CDR2 SVGEGT, per germline. V shed 6 bases and J 13 bases; nucleotides not matched to a gene: 18. In DNA, the CDR3 is TGTGCCAGCAGCCTAGAAAACGGACTAGCGGGGGGTGCGTTTGAGTATTTT. Its translation: CASSLENGLAGGAFEYF.

In the case of this clonotype: An end of the junction does not agree with germline; a read error may underlie this. This rearrangement joins TRBV7-9 to TRBJ2-7; 8 bases line up with TRBD1. The CDR3 length is 16 residues. Germline loops: CDR1 SEHNR, CDR2 FQNEAQ (reference sequence). CDR3 nucleotide sequence: TGTGCCAGCAGCTTAGTCCAGGGGGCCCTTAACTACCAGCAGTACTTC. Its translation: CASSLVQGALNYQQYF.

This clonotype was found a few times. V gene TRBV15 combines with J gene TRBJ2-7; D remains ambiguous. The CDR3 totals 13 residues. The germline V gene encodes CDR1 LNHNV and CDR2 YYDKDF (reference sequence). The V end was cut by 4 bases, the J end by 0 bases, with 7 bases between. CDR3 bases: TGTGCCACCAGCAACTGGGACTCCTACGAGCAGTACTTC. It codes for CATSNWDSYEQYF.